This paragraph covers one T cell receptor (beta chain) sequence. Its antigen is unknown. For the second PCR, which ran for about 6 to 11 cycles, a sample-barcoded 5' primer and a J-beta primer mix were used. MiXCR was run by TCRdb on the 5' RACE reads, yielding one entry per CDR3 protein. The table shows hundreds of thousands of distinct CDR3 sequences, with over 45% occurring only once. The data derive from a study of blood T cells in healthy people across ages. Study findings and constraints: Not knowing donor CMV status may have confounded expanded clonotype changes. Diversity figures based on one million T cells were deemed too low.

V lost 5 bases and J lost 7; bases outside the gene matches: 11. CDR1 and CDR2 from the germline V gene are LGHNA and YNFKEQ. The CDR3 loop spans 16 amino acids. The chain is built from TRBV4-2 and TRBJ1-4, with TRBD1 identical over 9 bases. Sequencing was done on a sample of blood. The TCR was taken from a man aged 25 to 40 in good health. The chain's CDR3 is CASSYLLRDRAEKLFF. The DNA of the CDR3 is TGTGCCAGCAGCTATCTACTCCGGGACAGGGCTGAAAAACTGTTTTTT.